The 23 T cell receptor beta chains below were found in one sample sequenced in a study of cytotoxic CD8 clonotypes in ibrutinib-treated CLL. Data came from immunoSEQ multiplex PCR; TCRdb stores just in-frame clones and leaves some out. The profile shows around 310,000 clones, around four fifths of them singletons. The sequencing here drew on PBMCs, taken before ibrutinib treatment. The receptors were gathered from a human donor with chronic lymphocytic leukemia.

This clone was observed a handful of times. The rearrangement joins TRBV6-1 to TRBJ1-5; 8 nucleotides align to TRBD1. The CDR3 loop spans 13 amino acids. Germline assignment: CDR1 MNHNS and CDR2 SASEGT. V lost 6 bases to trimming and J lost 6 bases; unmatched junction nucleotides: 4. The CDR3 is CASSQDRVQPQHF. CDR3 coding DNA: TGTGCCAGCAGCCAGGACAGGGTTCAGCCCCAGCATTTT.

V and J are TRBV27 and TRBJ2-3; TRBD2 agrees at 11 bases. This CDR3 has 16 amino acids. J gave up 2 bases and V 4 bases, and 5 bases lay outside the gene matches. The germline V gene has CDR1 MNHEY and CDR2 SMNVEV (reference sequence). The CDR3 sequence: CASSYIAGGITDTQYF. The CDR3 DNA reads TGTGCCAGCAGTTATATAGCGGGAGGGATCACAGATACGCAGTATTTT.

The J gene is TRBJ1-4, the V gene TRBV9, with a weak D call TRBD1 (5 bases). The CDR3 has 14 residues. Germline V gene lookup returns CDR1 SGDLS and CDR2 YYNGEE. Between the trimmed V and J ends, which lost 4 bases and 8 bases, there was a span of 15 bases. The CDR3 region is CASSPGGAAEKLFF. The CDR3, as DNA: TGTGCCAGCAGCCCCGGAGGGGCGGCGGAAAAACTGTTTTTT.

J is TRBJ1-1 and V is TRBV10-1; TRBD1 might be the D (5 bases). This CDR3 is 14 amino acids long. V gave up 2 bases and J gave up 1 base, with 8 bases separating them. CDR1 is WNHNN, CDR2 SYGVQD, per germline (reference sequence). CDR3 protein: CASSEAGTNTEAFF. The CDR3 DNA is TGCGCCAGCAGTGAGGCGGGGACGAACACTGAAGCTTTCTTT.

This clone was observed a few times. The V gene is TRBV6-5, the J gene TRBJ1-2; 7 bases map to TRBD1. The CDR3 consists of 15 residues. Trimming removed 2 bases from V and 6 bases from J; junction bases left unmatched: 9. The germline gives CDR1 MNHEY, CDR2 SVGAGI. CDR3 loop: CASSYLRQGLDGYTF. As DNA, the CDR3 is TGTGCCAGCAGTTACCTCAGACAGGGTTTGGATGGCTACACCTTC.

The rearrangement joins TRBV28 to TRBJ2-6, with D uncertain. Looked up from germline, CDR1 is MDHEN and CDR2 is SYDVKM. The ends were cut back, 5 bases at V and 0 bases at J, with 11 bases in the middle. This CDR3 spans 16 amino acids. The CDR3 sequence is CASSTVSDSGANVLTF. Written as DNA, the CDR3 is TGTGCCAGCAGTACAGTCTCAGACTCTGGGGCCAACGTCCTGACTTTC.

The chain is built from TRBV5-6 and TRBJ2-1; D not resolved. The germline V gene encodes CDR1 SGHDT and CDR2 YYEEEE. V lost 0 bases, J lost 3 bases, and 7 bases lay in between. The CDR3 contains 14 residues. CDR3 DNA sequence: TGTGCCAGCAGCTTGGAAAGAAACTACAATGAGCAGTTCTTC. As protein: CASSLERNYNEQFF. Based on the CDR3 plus reference TRBV5-6 and TRBJ2-1, the full variable domain is DAGVTQSPTHLIKTRGQQVTLRCSPKSGHDTVSWYQQALGQGPQFIFQYYEEEERQRGNFPDRFSGHQFPNYSSELNVNALLLGDSALYLCASSLERNYNEQFFGPGTRLTVL.

V gene TRBV5-1 combines with J gene TRBJ2-7, with 13 bases lining up with TRBD2. The germline CDR1 and CDR2 sequences are SGHRS and YFSETQ. V trimming: 6 bases; J trimming: 0 bases; junction bases outside the gene matches: 12. There are 18 residues in the CDR3. The CDR3 nucleotides are TGCGCCAGCACTCCTCTGGGGACTAGCGGGATAAGCTCCTACGAGCAGTACTTC. Its translation is CASTPLGTSGISSYEQYF.

The V gene is TRBV14, the J gene TRBJ2-7; 7 nucleotides agree with TRBD1. The length of the CDR3 is 13 residues. The ends lost 4 bases at V and 3 bases at J; junction bases unmatched: 3. The V gene's germline CDR1 is SGHDN and CDR2 FVKESK. The CDR3 protein is CASSPNRGYEQYF. Here the CDR3 DNA reads TGTGCCAGCAGCCCGAACAGGGGCTACGAGCAGTACTTC.

This chain joins TRBV7-6 and TRBJ2-3; no clear D. The CDR3 sequence is 14 residues long. Germline-derived CDR1 and CDR2 are SGHVS and FNYEAQ. The ends were cut back, 0 bases at V and 0 bases at J, with 4 bases in the middle. The CDR3 region has the DNA TGTGCCAGCAGCTTAGCTTGGAGCACAGATACGCAGTATTTT. Translation: CASSLAWSTDTQYF. The variable domain in full, with the rest retrieved from reference TRBV7-6 and TRBJ2-3, is GAGVSQSPRYKVTKRGQDVALRCDPISGHVSLYWYRQALGQGPEFLTYFNYEAQQDKSGLPNDRFSAERPEGSISTLTIQRTEQRDSAMYRCASSLAWSTDTQYFGPGTRLTVL.

V gene TRBV5-4 combines with J gene TRBJ2-7, with D possibly TRBD1 on 6 matching bases. Germline values: CDR1 SGHNT, CDR2 YYREEE (reference sequence). This CDR3 comprises 13 residues. V was pared by 4 bases and J by 5 bases, with 13 bases between. CDR3 nucleotides: TGTGCCAGCAGCCTTACCGGGACAAACGAGCAGTACTTC. Its protein is CASSLTGTNEQYF. The full variable domain, its missing parts supplied by reference TRBV5-4 and TRBJ2-7, is ETGVTQSPTHLIKTRGQQVTLRCSSQSGHNTVSWYQQALGQGPQFIFQYYREEENGRGNFPPRFSGLQFPNYSSELNVNALELDDSALYLCASSLTGTNEQYFGPGTRLTVT.

The J gene is TRBJ2-1, the V gene TRBV5-1; TRBD2 is a possible D gene (6 bases). The V and J ends lost 0 bases and 8 bases respectively, with 12 bases between them. This CDR3 is built from 14 residues. From germline, CDR1 is SGHRS and CDR2 YFSETQ. CDR3 nucleotide sequence: TGCGCCAGCAGCTTGGCGCCGCCGGGGGATGAGCAGTTCTTC. This codes for CASSLAPPGDEQFF.

In the case of this clone: This same CDR3 is encoded by further DNA sequences in the sample. The chain links TRBV30 to TRBJ1-2; D ambiguous. V was clipped by 0 bases and J by 5 bases, with 4 bases between them. CDR1 and CDR2 (germline): GTSNPN, SVGIG (reference sequence). CDR3 size: 11 residues. The DNA for the CDR3 is TGTGCCTGGAGTGTACTTTATGGCTACACCTTC. Residues: CAWSVLYGYTF. The full variable domain, in which reference TRBV30 and TRBJ1-2 provide the parts outside the CDR3, is SQTIHQWPATLVQPVGSPLSLECTVEGTSNPNLYWYRQAAGRGLQLLFYSVGIGQISSEVPQNLSASRPQDRQFILSSKKLLLSDSGFYLCAWSVLYGYTFGSGTRLTVV.

The table lists this clone with many counts. The chain employs TRBV9 and TRBJ2-1; D is ambiguous. Trimming took 4 bases from V and 7 from J, leaving 9 bases between them. The CDR3 loop spans 12 amino acids. Germline-derived CDR1 and CDR2 are SGDLS and YYNGEE. This chain's CDR3 is CASSLVGNEQFF. As DNA, the CDR3 is TGTGCCAGCAGCCTAGTTGGTAATGAGCAGTTCTTC.

The J gene is TRBJ2-5, the V gene TRBV2; 9 nucleotides line up with TRBD1. CDR3 length: 14 residues. Trimming at V came to 4 bases and at J to 4 bases, leaving 4 bases not matched to a gene. The germline V gene encodes CDR1 SNHLY and CDR2 FYNNEI. The CDR3 nucleotides read TGTGCCAGCAGTGTGGACAGGGGCCGAGAGACCCAGTACTTC. It codes for CASSVDRGRETQYF.

In this sample, this clone turned up a few times. This chain uses TRBV7-9 with TRBJ2-7, with 10 bases identical to TRBD2. Germline CDR1 reads SEHNR; CDR2 reads FQNEAQ (reference sequence). The CDR3 runs 15 residues. V dropped 5 bases and J dropped 7; count of bases not matched to a gene: 11. The CDR3 coding sequence is TGTGCCAGCAGCCAACGTTCTAGCGGGAGTCGGGAGCAGTACTTC. This translates into CASSQRSSGSREQYF.

The chain joins TRBV6-6 to TRBJ1-1; 9 bases fit TRBD1. Trimming removed 6 bases from V and 2 bases from J; junction bases left unmatched: 4. The CDR3 is 14 amino acids. In germline, CDR1 is MNHNY, CDR2 SVGAGI (reference sequence). CDR3 in DNA: TGTGCCAGCAGCCCGGACAGGGGAAACACTGAAGCTTTCTTT. Its translation is CASSPDRGNTEAFF.

This clone was counted many times. This rearrangement joins TRBV7-9 to TRBJ2-1; D not certain. There are 13 residues in the CDR3. Germline V gene data show CDR1 as SEHNR and CDR2 as FQNEAQ (reference sequence). The ends were cut back, 3 bases at V and 0 bases at J, with 3 bases in the middle. In nucleotides, the CDR3 is TGTGCCAGCAGCTTTAGCTCCTACAATGAGCAGTTCTTC. Protein product: CASSFSSYNEQFF.

The chain couples TRBV25-1 to TRBJ2-1, with D perhaps TRBD1 or TRBD2 (5 bases each). The germline V gene encodes CDR1 MGHDK and CDR2 SYGVNS. The CDR3 loop spans 13 amino acids. Trimming stripped 6 bases from V and 9 bases from J, with 15 bases between. The chain's CDR3 is CASRRDLISEQFF. In nucleotides, the CDR3 is TGTGCCAGCAGACGGGACCTTATATCTGAGCAGTTCTTC.

The chain couples TRBV10-3 to TRBJ2-1; D call uncertain. The germline V gene encodes CDR1 ENHRY and CDR2 SYGVKD. Trimming removed 4 bases at V and 9 bases at J, with 13 bases between. This CDR3 is built from 13 residues. CDR3 DNA sequence: TGTGCCATCAGTGTCCCCGCTCTCGGTGAGCAGTTCTTC. Translating gives CAISVPALGEQFF.

The chain links TRBV11-1 to TRBJ2-7; no reliable D call. Germline CDR1 reads SGHAT; CDR2 reads FQDESV (reference sequence). The CDR3 runs to 12 residues. V gave up 2 bases and J gave up 5 bases, with 7 bases separating them. DNA of the CDR3: TGTGCCAGCAGCTTACGTCCTAACGAGCAGTACTTC. The encoded protein is CASSLRPNEQYF.

The CDR3 nucleotides are TGTGCCAGCAGTAGGGACAGGGGATTCTCTGGAAACACCATATATTTT. Its protein product is CASSRDRGFSGNTIYF. The V and J genes are TRBV2 and TRBJ1-3; TRBD1 agrees at 10 bases. Germline values: CDR1 SNHLY, CDR2 FYNNEI. The CDR3 is made up of 16 amino acids. After removal of 5 bases from V and 0 bases from J, the junction contained 4 bases not matched to a gene.

The chain combines TRBV6-1 with TRBJ1-4; 7 nucleotides line up with TRBD1. This CDR3 comprises 17 residues. The germline V gene has CDR1 MNHNS and CDR2 SASEGT. V dropped 2 bases and J dropped 4; count of bases not matched to a gene: 10. The CDR3 here is CASSERRDSQLNEKLFF. DNA of the CDR3: TGTGCCAGCAGTGAACGACGGGACAGCCAGCTTAATGAAAAACTGTTTTTT.